This T cell receptor (beta chain) was identified in a study of cytomegalovirus exposure and HLA in healthy donors. Germline lookup yields CDR1 SQVTM and CDR2 ANQGSEA. V was clipped by 4 bases and J by 1 base; unmatched bases: 3. This CDR3 contains 14 residues. PCR employed 60 Vbeta and 13 Jbeta primers. The table came from immunoSEQ multiplex PCR; TCRdb's copy has only in-frame clones and leaves some out. This sample has more than 140,000 clones; roughly four fifths occur once, and the top ten carry approximately 6%. The sample taken for sequencing was PBMCs. This sequence was found in a young man in good health and CMV-seropositive. This rearrangement joins TRBV29-1 to TRBJ2-3; 9 nucleotides align to TRBD1. The CDR3 is CSVAHRGRTDTQYF. The CDR3 nucleotides read TGCAGCGTTGCGCACAGGGGGCGCACAGATACGCAGTATTTT.